Below are 11 T cell receptor beta chains sequenced from a single sample in a study of T cells after yellow fever vaccination. TCRdb fed the 5' RACE reads into MiXCR, producing one record per CDR3 protein. The sample includes around 600,000 distinct CDR3 sequences, 9% to 15% of them seen just once. The sample consisted of PBMCs, taken on the day of the yellow fever booster vaccination. The origin of the receptors is a man aged 30 to 39 who received the YFV17D yellow fever vaccine.

This clonotype was recorded a few times. This sequence joins TRBV18 and TRBJ2-4; no clear D. The CDR3 length is 15 residues. Trimming took 5 bases from V and 7 from J, leaving 18 bases between them. Germline V gene lookup returns CDR1 KGHSH and CDR2 LQKENI. The CDR3 reads CASSTSTPPGNIQYF. The CDR3 DNA is TGTGCCAGCTCAACTTCGACACCACCTGGCAACATTCAGTACTTC.

This clonotype has just a few counts. This chain joins TRBV5-1 and TRBJ2-1; D may be TRBD1 (5 bases). The germline V and J ends were trimmed by 2 bases and 0 bases, with 12 bases remaining between them. The CDR3 has 16 residues. CDR1 SGHRS and CDR2 YFSETQ come from the germline V gene. The CDR3 coding sequence is TGCGCCAGCAGCTTTACAGGAATGAGCTCCTACAATGAGCAGTTCTTC. Translating it yields CASSFTGMSSYNEQFF.

A few counts support this clonotype. This chain links TRBV24-1 with TRBJ1-2, with D unclear. There are 13 residues in the CDR3. Germline CDR1 reads KGHDR; CDR2 reads SFDVKD. The germline V and J ends were trimmed by 1 base and 7 bases, with 9 bases remaining between them. The CDR3 loop reads CATSDFGGLGYTF. In nucleotides, the CDR3 is TGTGCCACCAGTGATTTCGGCGGGCTTGGCTACACCTTC.

This clonotype was detected a few times. V gene TRBV5-5 combines with J gene TRBJ2-2; D may be TRBD2 (5 bases). The CDR3 consists of 15 residues. From germline, CDR1 is SGHKS and CDR2 YYEKEE (reference sequence). V was clipped by 1 base and J by 0 bases, with 7 bases between them. CDR3 region: CASSLNSANTGELFF. DNA of the CDR3: TGTGCCAGCAGCTTGAATAGCGCGAACACCGGGGAGCTGTTTTTT. The whole variable domain, remainder taken from reference TRBV5-5 and TRBJ2-2, is DAGVTQSPTHLIKTRGQQVTLRCSPISGHKSVSWYQQVLGQGPQFIFQYYEKEERGRGNFPDRFSARQFPNYSSELNVNALLLGDSALYLCASSLNSANTGELFFGEGSRLTVL.

The chain uses TRBV29-1 and TRBJ2-7; D remains ambiguous. The CDR3 spans 10 residues. The germline gives CDR1 SQVTM, CDR2 ANQGSEA. The V and J ends lost 4 bases and 6 bases respectively, with 7 bases between them. The CDR3 sequence: CSVGSIEQYF. The CDR3 DNA is TGCAGCGTTGGTAGCATCGAGCAGTACTTC.

This chain connects TRBV24-1 to TRBJ2-3; TRBD1 is a possible D gene (5 bases). Germline V gene lookup returns CDR1 KGHDR and CDR2 SFDVKD. V was pared by 2 bases and J by 2 bases, with 13 bases between. This CDR3 is built from 16 residues. CDR3 DNA: TGTGCCACCAGTGATTCCAGGGTGGCGTCCACAGATACGCAGTATTTT. Its translation: CATSDSRVASTDTQYF.

The V call is TRBV9, the J call TRBJ2-1, with D possibly TRBD2 on 6 matching bases. Germline CDR1 SGDLS, CDR2 YYNGEE. This CDR3 comprises 15 residues. Trimming removed 2 bases at V and 7 bases at J, with 16 bases between. CDR3 sequence: CASSVTRGRRNEQFF. The CDR3, as DNA: TGTGCCAGCAGCGTGACTAGAGGTCGTCGAAATGAGCAGTTCTTC.

The chain joins TRBV20-1 to TRBJ1-5; no definite D call. V was trimmed by 4 bases and J by 5 bases, leaving 12 bases between them. The CDR3 runs 13 residues. Germline V gene lookup returns CDR1 DFQATT and CDR2 SNEGSKA (reference sequence). The CDR3 here is CSATSGRYQPQHF. The CDR3 DNA reads TGCAGTGCTACTAGTGGGAGGTATCAGCCCCAGCATTTT.

This clonotype was detected a few times. The chain employs TRBV6-2 or TRBV6-3 and TRBJ2-7; D is possibly TRBD1 or TRBD2 (5 bases each). V lost 6 bases to trimming and J lost 9 bases, with 18 bases between them. This CDR3 has 13 residues. Germline V gene sequence: CDR1 MNHEY, CDR2 SVGEGT. CDR3 loop: CASRRGRIFGQYF. The CDR3 DNA reads as TGTGCCAGCAGGAGGGGACGCATTTTTGGGCAGTACTTC.

The V call is TRBV19, the J call TRBJ2-5; D is possibly TRBD2 (5 bases). Trimming took off 3 bases at V and 5 bases at J, with 10 bases between the two ends. CDR1 is LNHDA and CDR2 is SQIVND in the germline V gene (reference sequence). The CDR3 length is 13 residues. The CDR3 nucleotides are TGTGCCAGTAGTATCGGAAGGGAGGAGACCCAGTACTTC. This encodes CASSIGREETQYF. Based on the CDR3 plus reference TRBV19 and TRBJ2-5, the full variable domain is DGGITQSPKYLFRKEGQNVTLSCEQNLNHDAMYWYRQDPGQGLRLIYYSQIVNDFQKGDIAEGYSVSREKKESFPLTVTSAQKNPTAFYLCASSIGREETQYFGPGTRLLVL.

This clonotype was detected a few times. CDR3 region: CASSLLTYSEQFF. CDR3 sequence (DNA): TGTGCCAGCAGCTTGCTGACTTATAGTGAGCAGTTCTTC. The rearrangement joins TRBV7-3 to TRBJ2-1; unclear D gene. Trimming pared 3 bases from V and 9 bases from J, leaving 12 bases between. The germline gives CDR1 SGHTA, CDR2 FQGTGA. The CDR3 consists of 13 residues.